The rows below give T cell receptor beta chains drawn from one sample of a study of blood T cell repertoires in COVID-19. Sequenced by immunoSEQ multiplex PCR; TCRdb stores in-frame clones only, minus some. The table has around 200,000 clones, 87% seen once. The sample comprised peripheral blood. The source of these receptors is a young woman who had recovered from COVID-19. CDR3s include the opening cysteine and the closing phenylalanine or tryptophan.

v_call cdr3_aa
TRBV4-1 CASSQGDRAGNTIYF
TRBV5-6 CASSGGQDYGYTF
TRBV2 CASSPQGARGYTF
TRBV11-2 CASSLGLGRNNEQFF
TRBV4-3 CASSHPGQGPNTEAFF
TRBV19 CASSTATGEGYGYTF
TRBV7-6 CASSPDRNPGNTIYF
TRBV4-1 CASSQIAGGINQPQHF
TRBV25-1 CASSEYSNTEAFF
TRBV7-9 CASSLAGGRTDTQYF
TRBV12-3/TRBV12-4 CASSPKETQYF
TRBV9 CASSDRLAGGSDTQYF
TRBV7-3 CASSLGESYEQYF
TRBV24-1 CATSDTLAGGYDTQYF
TRBV7-2 CASSLISGTSTDTQYF
TRBV3-1/TRBV3-2 CASSRTSGDPREQFF
TRBV18 CASSSFRQGWEQYF
TRBV12-3/TRBV12-4 CASRKRTAPGQYF
TRBV5-6 CASSLGQGLANYGYTF
TRBV19 CASSKGRGTEAFF
TRBV27 CASSLGTGNQPQHF
TRBV7-8 CASSRRTGNPYEQYF
TRBV2 CALAGNYGYTF
TRBV6-4 CASSDTISSYNEQFF
TRBV6-2/TRBV6-3 CASSYIRGLETQYF
TRBV5-4 CASSLGGAGGLYNEQFF
TRBV3-1/TRBV3-2 CASSQVAGGTTDTQYF
TRBV21-1 CASSNTGQYNQPQHF
TRBV29-1 CSATGQGRNTGELFF
TRBV2 CASRPTVTGANVLTF
TRBV10-3 CAISGRGISYEQYF
TRBV5-6 CASSFVIQGLAGNTIYF
TRBV7-9 CASSSTGQAGDIQYF
TRBV15 CATSRSRGGPKLFF
TRBV4-3 CASSQEGLAVEQFF
TRBV28 CASSLVVGTSGRASTGELFF
TRBV5-1 CASSRGQGGNEKLFF
TRBV19 CASSIQYWGGNQPQHF
TRBV6-1 CASSVSPPTGLGGLDTQYF
TRBV25-1 CASSEPGQLDYGYTF
TRBV12-3/TRBV12-4 CASRPPGQYGYTF
TRBV4-1 CASSQDNSGSTDTQYF
TRBV13 CASSQRTRPAETQYF
TRBV6-4 CASSSYFYNEQFF
TRBV19 CASMVSAGLVAQHF
TRBV9 CASSSDGQLNQPQHF
TRBV15 CATSRGGGGETQYF
TRBV7-9 CASSHGTGGGYEQYF
TRBV12-5 CASGLGTDYTEAFF
TRBV6-2/TRBV6-3 CASSLQGNEQFF
TRBV25-1 CASSESRTGGGDTEAFF
TRBV15 CATSSGTGGQPQHF
TRBV7-3 CASSLGGQGADTQYF
TRBV5-4 CASSNDRARGADTQYF
TRBV7-2 CASSPTQYNEQFF